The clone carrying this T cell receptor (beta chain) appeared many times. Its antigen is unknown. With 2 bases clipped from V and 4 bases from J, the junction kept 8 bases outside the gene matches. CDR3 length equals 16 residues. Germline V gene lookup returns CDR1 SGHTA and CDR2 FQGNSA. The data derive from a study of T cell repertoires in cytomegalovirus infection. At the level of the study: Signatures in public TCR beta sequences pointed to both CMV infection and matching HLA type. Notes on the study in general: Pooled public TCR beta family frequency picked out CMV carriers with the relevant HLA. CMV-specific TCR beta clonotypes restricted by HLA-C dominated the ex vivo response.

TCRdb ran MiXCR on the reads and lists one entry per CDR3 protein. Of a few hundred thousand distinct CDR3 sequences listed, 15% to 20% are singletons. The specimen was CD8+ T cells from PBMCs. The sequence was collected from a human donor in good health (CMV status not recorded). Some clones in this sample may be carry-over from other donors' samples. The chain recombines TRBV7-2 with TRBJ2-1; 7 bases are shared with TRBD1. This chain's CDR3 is CASSLSGTETYNEQFF. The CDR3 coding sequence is TGTGCCAGCAGCTTATCCGGGACAGAGACGTACAATGAGCAGTTCTTC. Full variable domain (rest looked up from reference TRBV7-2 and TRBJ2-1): GAGVSQSPSNKVTEKGKDVELRCDPISGHTALYWYRQSLGQGLEFLIYFQGNSAPDKSGLPSDRFSAERTGGSVSTLTIQRTQQEDSAVYLCASSLSGTETYNEQFFGPGTRLTVL.